Each of the 14 T cell receptor beta chains below was sequenced from the same sample in a study of cytomegalovirus exposure and HLA in healthy donors. Use of 60 Vbeta and 13 Jbeta primers characterized the PCR. TCRdb's copy holds only in-frame clones and misses some; the assay was immunoSEQ multiplex PCR. The sample shows under 200,000 clones, over 75% of them seen only once. Sequencing was done on a sample of PBMCs. These TCRs come from a man in his 60s in good health and CMV-seronegative.

Comment on this clone: Other DNA sequences from this sample encode an identical CDR3 as well. This chain joins TRBV18 and TRBJ2-5; no definite D call. The germline V gene has CDR1 KGHSH and CDR2 LQKENI. CDR3 size: 12 residues. Trimming took off 2 bases at V and 5 bases at J, with 6 bases between the two ends. The CDR3 here is CASSPSGETQYF. DNA of the CDR3: TGTGCCAGCTCACCATCCGGGGAGACCCAGTACTTC.

This chain connects TRBV5-7 to TRBJ2-2; no reliable D call. TRBV5-7 is sorted into the ORF group, with uncertain function. This CDR3 is built from 15 residues. The V gene lost 1 base and the J gene lost 0 bases, with 7 bases spanning the gap. The CDR3 protein is CASSLRSPNTGELFF. As DNA, the CDR3 is TGTGCCAGCAGCTTGCGCAGTCCGAACACCGGGGAGCTGTTTTTT.

This chain uses TRBV19 with TRBJ2-1; TRBD1 is a possible D gene (6 bases). The CDR3 is 15 residues long. V lost 4 bases and J lost 5, with 15 bases in between. Looked up from germline, CDR1 is LNHDA and CDR2 is SQIVND (reference sequence). In nucleotides, the CDR3 is TGTGCCAGTAGTACCTGGACAGACCGGCACAATGAGCAGTTCTTC. This sequence encodes CASSTWTDRHNEQFF.

The chain links TRBV28 to TRBJ1-1, with D unclear. The length of the CDR3 is 16 residues. V dropped 7 bases and J dropped 0 bases, with 18 bases sitting between them. The germline gives CDR1 MDHEN, CDR2 SYDVKM. For the CDR3, the DNA is TGTGCCAGCACCCCCCCCGGGAGGTGGTTGAACACTGAAGCTTTCTTT. It codes for CASTPPGRWLNTEAFF.

This CDR3 is CASSVRGQGLLNTGELFF. CDR3 nucleotide sequence: TGTGCCAGCAGCGTAAGAGGACAGGGCCTCCTGAACACCGGGGAGCTGTTTTTT. The V and J genes are TRBV9 and TRBJ2-2; 8 nucleotides align to TRBD1. Per the germline V gene, CDR1 is SGDLS and CDR2 is YYNGEE. The CDR3 contains 18 residues. Trimming took 1 base from V and 1 from J; bases not matched to a gene: 9.

This clone was found a few times. The chain has TRBV19 and TRBJ2-7, with 8 positions matching TRBD2. CDR1 and CDR2 from the germline V gene are LNHDA and SQIVND (reference sequence). Trimming cost V 7 bases and J 8 bases; bases outside gene matches: 10. The CDR3 sequence is 13 residues long. Here the CDR3 DNA reads TGTGCCAGTACTGCGACCGGGACTAGTAAGCAGTACTTC. Its translation is CASTATGTSKQYF.

This chain links TRBV7-9 with TRBJ2-1; the match to TRBD2 covers 12 bases. CDR3 size: 16 residues. Losses at the gene ends were 4 bases for V and 3 bases for J; bases not matched to a gene: 4. CDR1 is SEHNR and CDR2 is FQNEAQ in the germline V gene (reference sequence). CDR3 nucleotide sequence: TGTGCCAGCAGCTCTACTAGCGGGGGGTTCTACAATGAGCAGTTCTTC. It yields the protein CASSSTSGGFYNEQFF.

The chain is built from TRBV28 and TRBJ1-1; 7 nucleotides match TRBD1. The CDR3 extends over 15 amino acids. Germline lookup yields CDR1 MDHEN and CDR2 SYDVKM. After removal of 5 bases from V and 5 bases from J, the junction contained 11 bases not matched to a gene. This CDR3 reads CASSPRTGRGTEAFF. CDR3 coding DNA: TGTGCCAGCAGTCCCCGGACAGGCCGGGGGACTGAAGCTTTCTTT.

The chain carries TRBV7-9 and TRBJ1-1; TRBD1 is a possible D gene (5 bases). CDR3 length: 15 amino acids. The V and J ends lost 2 bases and 1 base respectively, with 11 bases between them. Germline lookup yields CDR1 SEHNR and CDR2 FQNEAQ (reference sequence). This chain's CDR3 is CASSLSGPTNTEAFF. Written as DNA, the CDR3 is TGTGCCAGCAGCTTATCAGGGCCTACGAACACTGAAGCTTTCTTT. The full variable domain, with the rest looked up from reference TRBV7-9 and TRBJ1-1, is DTGVSQNPRHKITKRGQNVTFRCDPISEHNRLYWYRQTLGQGPEFLTYFQNEAQLEKSRLLSDRFSAERPKGSFSTLEIQRTEQGDSAMYLCASSLSGPTNTEAFFGQGTRLTVV.

The rearrangement links TRBV6-1 to TRBJ1-2; 9 positions agree with TRBD1. The CDR3 has 19 residues. The germline gives CDR1 MNHNS, CDR2 SASEGT. V dropped 4 bases and J dropped 8; count of bases not matched to a gene: 23. Written as DNA, the CDR3 is TGTGCCAGCAGTGGAATACCGGGACAGGGCATAGGATCAGGCGGCGGCTACACCTTC. Translation: CASSGIPGQGIGSGGGYTF.

V and J are TRBV6-5 and TRBJ2-2; D call uncertain. The CDR3 runs to 14 residues. In germline, CDR1 is MNHEY, CDR2 SVGAGI. Trimming removed 7 bases from V and 4 bases from J, with 13 bases in between. The CDR3 here is CASMQASTTGELFF. Written as DNA, the CDR3 is TGTGCCAGCATGCAGGCCTCGACCACCGGGGAGCTGTTTTTT.

The genes are TRBV6-5 and TRBJ2-5, with TRBD2 matching over 10 bases. The trim removed 1 base at V and 10 bases at J, leaving 9 bases unmatched. CDR1 and CDR2 from the germline V gene are MNHEY and SVGAGI. The CDR3 contains 15 residues. CDR3 loop: CASSYFSGGALGQYF. CDR3 DNA sequence: TGTGCCAGCAGTTACTTCAGCGGGGGGGCCCTCGGCCAGTACTTC.

Concerning this clone: Germline and junction disagree at one end, which may indicate a read error. This rearrangement joins TRBV30 to TRBJ1-2; 7 bases fit TRBD1. Germline CDR1 GTSNPN, CDR2 SVGIG (reference sequence). The CDR3 totals 15 residues. CDR3: CAWSAARGQHYGYPF. The CDR3, as DNA: TGTGCCTGGAGTGCGGCGAGGGGGCAACACTATGGCTACCCCTTC.

The rearrangement uses TRBV7-8 and TRBJ2-1; TRBD2 agrees at 8 bases. Germline V CDR1 and CDR2: SGHVS, FQNEAQ. The CDR3 totals 13 residues. The V gene end was trimmed by 8 bases and the J gene end by 6 bases; junction bases not matched to a gene: 6. CDR3 nucleotides: TGTGCCAGCGGCGCGGGAGGAGGCAATGAGCAGTTCTTC. This gives the protein CASGAGGGNEQFF.